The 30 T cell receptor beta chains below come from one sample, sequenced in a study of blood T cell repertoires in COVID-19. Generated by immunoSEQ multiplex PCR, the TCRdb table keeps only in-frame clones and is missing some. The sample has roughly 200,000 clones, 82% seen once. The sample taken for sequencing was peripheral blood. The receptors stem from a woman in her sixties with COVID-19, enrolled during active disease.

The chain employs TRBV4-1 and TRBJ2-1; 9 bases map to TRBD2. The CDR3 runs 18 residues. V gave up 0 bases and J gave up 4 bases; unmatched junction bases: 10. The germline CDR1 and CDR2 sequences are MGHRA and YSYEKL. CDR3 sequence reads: CASSQDFAGGPAYNEQFF. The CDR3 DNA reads TGCGCCAGCAGCCAAGATTTCGCGGGGGGGCCGGCGTACAATGAGCAGTTCTTC.

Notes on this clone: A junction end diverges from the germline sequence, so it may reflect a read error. CDR3 in DNA: TGCGCCAGCAGTGAGGGGGGGACAGTGACCCTGACGCCCTTC. It specifies CASSEGGTVTLTPF. This chain uses TRBV10-1 with TRBJ1-2, with 7 bases that match TRBD1. Germline-derived CDR1 and CDR2 are WNHNN and SYGVQD (reference sequence). This CDR3 contains 14 residues.

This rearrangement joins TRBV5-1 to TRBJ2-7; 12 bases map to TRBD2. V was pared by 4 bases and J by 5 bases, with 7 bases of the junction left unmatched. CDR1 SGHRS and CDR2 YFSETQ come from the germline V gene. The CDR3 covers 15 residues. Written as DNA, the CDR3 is TGCGCCAGCAGCCCCCCTCTAGCGGGAGGGGACGAGCAGTACTTC. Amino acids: CASSPPLAGGDEQYF.

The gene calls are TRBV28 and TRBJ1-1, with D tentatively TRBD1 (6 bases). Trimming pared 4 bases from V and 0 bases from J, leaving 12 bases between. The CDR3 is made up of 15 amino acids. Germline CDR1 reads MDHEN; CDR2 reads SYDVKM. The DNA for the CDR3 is TGTGCCAGCAGTTCCCCACAGGGAGTGAACACTGAAGCTTTCTTT. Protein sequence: CASSSPQGVNTEAFF.

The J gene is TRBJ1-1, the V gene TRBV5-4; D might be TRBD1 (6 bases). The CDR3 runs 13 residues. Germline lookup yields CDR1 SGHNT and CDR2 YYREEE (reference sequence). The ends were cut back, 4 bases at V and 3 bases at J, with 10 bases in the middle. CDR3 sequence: CASSLGQYTEAFF. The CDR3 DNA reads TGTGCCAGCAGCCTCGGACAGTACACTGAAGCTTTCTTT.

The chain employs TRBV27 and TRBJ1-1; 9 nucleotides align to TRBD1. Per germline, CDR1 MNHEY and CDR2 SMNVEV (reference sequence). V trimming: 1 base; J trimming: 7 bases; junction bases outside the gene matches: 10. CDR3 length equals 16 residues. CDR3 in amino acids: CASSLWGHRGHDEAFF. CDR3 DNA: TGTGCCAGCAGTTTATGGGGTCACAGGGGGCATGATGAAGCTTTCTTT.

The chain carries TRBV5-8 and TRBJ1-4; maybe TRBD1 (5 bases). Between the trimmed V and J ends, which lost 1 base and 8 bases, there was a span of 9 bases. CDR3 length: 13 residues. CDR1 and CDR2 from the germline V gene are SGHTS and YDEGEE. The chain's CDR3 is CASSLFGAEKLFF. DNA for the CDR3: TGTGCCAGCAGCTTGTTTGGGGCGGAAAAACTGTTTTTT.

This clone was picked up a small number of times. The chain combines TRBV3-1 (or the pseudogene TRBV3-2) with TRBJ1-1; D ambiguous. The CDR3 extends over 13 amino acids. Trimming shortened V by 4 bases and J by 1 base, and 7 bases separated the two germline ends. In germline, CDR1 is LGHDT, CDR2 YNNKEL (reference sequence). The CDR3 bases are TGTGCCAGCAGCCTGACACCGAACACTGAAGCTTTCTTT. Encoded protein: CASSLTPNTEAFF.

CDR3: CASSLRTGATLNTEAFF. The CDR3 region has the DNA TGTGCCAGCAGTCTCCGGACAGGGGCTACACTCAACACTGAAGCTTTCTTT. This sequence joins TRBV28 and TRBJ1-1; 9 bases are a match to TRBD1. The CDR3 is 17 residues long. Trimming took 5 bases from V and 2 from J; bases not matched to a gene: 12. The germline V gene has CDR1 MDHEN and CDR2 SYDVKM.

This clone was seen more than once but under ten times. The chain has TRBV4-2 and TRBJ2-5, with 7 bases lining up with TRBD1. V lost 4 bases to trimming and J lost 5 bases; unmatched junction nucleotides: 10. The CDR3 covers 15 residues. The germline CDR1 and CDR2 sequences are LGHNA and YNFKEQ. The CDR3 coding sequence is TGTGCCAGCAGCCTCGACCCACAGGGGCCTGAGACCCAGTACTTC. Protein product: CASSLDPQGPETQYF.

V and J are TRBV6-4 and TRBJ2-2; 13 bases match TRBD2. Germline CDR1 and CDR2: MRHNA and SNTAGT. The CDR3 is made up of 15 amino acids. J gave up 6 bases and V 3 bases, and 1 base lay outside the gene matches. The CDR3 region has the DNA TGTGCCAGCAGTGAACTAGCGGGAGGGGCCGGGGAGCTGTTTTTT. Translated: CASSELAGGAGELFF.

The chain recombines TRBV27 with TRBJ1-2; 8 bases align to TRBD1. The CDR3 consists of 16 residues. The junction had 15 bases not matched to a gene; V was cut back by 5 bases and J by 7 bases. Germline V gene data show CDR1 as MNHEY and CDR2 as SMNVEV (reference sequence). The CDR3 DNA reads TGTGCCAGCAGTGGGGGGCCCCGGACAGGGCGGGGTGGCTACACCTTC. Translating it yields CASSGGPRTGRGGYTF.

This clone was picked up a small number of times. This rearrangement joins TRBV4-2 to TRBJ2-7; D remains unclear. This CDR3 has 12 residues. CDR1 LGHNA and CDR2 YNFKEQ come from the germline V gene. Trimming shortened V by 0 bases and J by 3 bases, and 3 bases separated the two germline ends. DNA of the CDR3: TGTGCCAGCAGCCAAGATAGCTACGAGCAGTACTTC. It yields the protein CASSQDSYEQYF.

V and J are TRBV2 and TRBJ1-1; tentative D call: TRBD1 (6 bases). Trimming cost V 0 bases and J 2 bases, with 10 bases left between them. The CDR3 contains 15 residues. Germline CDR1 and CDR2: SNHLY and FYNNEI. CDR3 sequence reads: CASSEARTDNTEAFF. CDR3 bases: TGTGCCAGCAGTGAAGCTAGGACAGATAACACTGAAGCTTTCTTT.

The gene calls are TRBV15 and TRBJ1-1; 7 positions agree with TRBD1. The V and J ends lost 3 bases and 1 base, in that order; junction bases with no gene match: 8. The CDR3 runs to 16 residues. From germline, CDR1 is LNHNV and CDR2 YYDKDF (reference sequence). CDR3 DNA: TGTGCCACCAGCAGGTCGGGACAGCTGAGGAACACTGAAGCTTTCTTT. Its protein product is CATSRSGQLRNTEAFF.

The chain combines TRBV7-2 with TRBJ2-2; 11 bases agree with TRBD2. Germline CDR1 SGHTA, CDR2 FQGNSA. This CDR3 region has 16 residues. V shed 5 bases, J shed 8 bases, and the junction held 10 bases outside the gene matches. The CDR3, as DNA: TGTGCCAGCAGCCCTCCCCTAGCGGGGGGTCGGGGGGAGCTGTTTTTT. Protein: CASSPPLAGGRGELFF.

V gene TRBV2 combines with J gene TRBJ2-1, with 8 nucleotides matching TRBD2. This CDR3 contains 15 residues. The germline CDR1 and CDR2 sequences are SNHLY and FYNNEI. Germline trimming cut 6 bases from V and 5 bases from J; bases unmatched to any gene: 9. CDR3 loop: CASRAGTRFHNEQFF. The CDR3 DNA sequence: TGTGCCAGCAGAGCCGGGACTAGATTCCACAATGAGCAGTTCTTC.

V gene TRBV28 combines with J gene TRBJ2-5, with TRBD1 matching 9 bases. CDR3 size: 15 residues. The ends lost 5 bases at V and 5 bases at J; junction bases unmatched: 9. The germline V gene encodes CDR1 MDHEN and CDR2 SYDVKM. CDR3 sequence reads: CASSIPQGAWETQYF. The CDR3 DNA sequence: TGTGCCAGCAGTATCCCACAGGGGGCTTGGGAGACCCAGTACTTC.

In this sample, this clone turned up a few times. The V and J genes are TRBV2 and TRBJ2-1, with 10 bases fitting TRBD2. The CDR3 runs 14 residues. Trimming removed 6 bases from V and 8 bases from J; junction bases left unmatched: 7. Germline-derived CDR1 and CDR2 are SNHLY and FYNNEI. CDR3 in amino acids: CASRERGGRDEQFF. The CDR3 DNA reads TGTGCCAGCAGAGAGCGGGGGGGCAGGGATGAGCAGTTCTTC.

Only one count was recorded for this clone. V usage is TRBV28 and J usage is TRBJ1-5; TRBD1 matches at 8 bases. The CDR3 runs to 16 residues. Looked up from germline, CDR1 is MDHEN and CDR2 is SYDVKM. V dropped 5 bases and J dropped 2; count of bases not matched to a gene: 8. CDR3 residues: CASSPHLGQGNQPQHF. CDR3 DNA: TGTGCCAGCAGTCCCCACCTGGGACAGGGCAATCAGCCCCAGCATTTT.

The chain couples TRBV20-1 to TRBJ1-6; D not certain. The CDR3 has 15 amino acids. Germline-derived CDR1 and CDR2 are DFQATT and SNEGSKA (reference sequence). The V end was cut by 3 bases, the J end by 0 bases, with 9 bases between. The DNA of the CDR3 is TGCAGTGCTAGTAGGTACAGCTCCTATAATTCACCCCTCCACTTT. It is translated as CSASRYSSYNSPLHF.

The CDR3 is CASSSRSTGELFF. The CDR3 DNA reads TGTGCCAGCAGCTCCCGTAGCACCGGGGAGCTGTTTTTT. The chain joins TRBV5-4 to TRBJ2-2; D is uncertain. Trimming shortened V by 3 bases and J by 4 bases, and 7 bases separated the two germline ends. The CDR3 extends over 13 amino acids. Germline V gene lookup returns CDR1 SGHNT and CDR2 YYREEE (reference sequence).

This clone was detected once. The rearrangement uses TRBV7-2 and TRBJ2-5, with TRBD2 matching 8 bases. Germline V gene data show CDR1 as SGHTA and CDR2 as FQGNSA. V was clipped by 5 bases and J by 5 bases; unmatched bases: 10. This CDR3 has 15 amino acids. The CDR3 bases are TGTGCCAGCAGCCCAGGCGGGACTAGGAAGGAGACCCAGTACTTC. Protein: CASSPGGTRKETQYF.

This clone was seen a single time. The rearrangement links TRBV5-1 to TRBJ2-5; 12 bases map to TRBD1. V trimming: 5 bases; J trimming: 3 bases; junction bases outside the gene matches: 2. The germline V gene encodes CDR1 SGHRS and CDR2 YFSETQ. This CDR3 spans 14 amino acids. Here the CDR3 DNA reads TGCGCCAGCAGGGGACAGGGGGCTGAAGAGACCCAGTACTTC. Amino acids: CASRGQGAEETQYF.

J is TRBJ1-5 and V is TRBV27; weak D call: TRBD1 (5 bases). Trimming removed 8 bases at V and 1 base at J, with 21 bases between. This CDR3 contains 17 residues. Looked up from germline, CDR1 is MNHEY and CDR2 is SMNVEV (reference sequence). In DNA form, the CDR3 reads TGTGCCAGCTCTGGGGCAACACCGGGGGGGAGCAATCAGCCCCAGCATTTT. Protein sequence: CASSGATPGGSNQPQHF.

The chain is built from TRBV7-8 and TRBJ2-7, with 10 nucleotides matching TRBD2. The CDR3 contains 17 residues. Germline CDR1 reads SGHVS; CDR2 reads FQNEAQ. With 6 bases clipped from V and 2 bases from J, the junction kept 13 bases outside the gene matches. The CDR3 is CASRERLGLAEPYEQYF. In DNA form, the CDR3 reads TGTGCCAGCAGAGAGAGATTAGGACTAGCGGAGCCCTACGAGCAGTACTTC.

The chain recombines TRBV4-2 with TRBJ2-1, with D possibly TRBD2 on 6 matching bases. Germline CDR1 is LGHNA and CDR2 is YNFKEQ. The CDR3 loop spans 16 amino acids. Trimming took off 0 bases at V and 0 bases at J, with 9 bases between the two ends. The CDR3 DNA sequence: TGTGCCAGCAGCCAAGAAGGGGACTTCTCCTACAATGAGCAGTTCTTC. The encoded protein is CASSQEGDFSYNEQFF.

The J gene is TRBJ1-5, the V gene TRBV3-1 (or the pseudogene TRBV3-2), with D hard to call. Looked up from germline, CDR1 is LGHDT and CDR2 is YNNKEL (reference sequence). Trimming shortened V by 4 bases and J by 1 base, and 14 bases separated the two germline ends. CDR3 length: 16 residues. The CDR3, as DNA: TGTGCCAGCAGCCCTCAGGCCCCGGGAAGCAATCAGCCCCAGCATTTT. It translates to CASSPQAPGSNQPQHF.

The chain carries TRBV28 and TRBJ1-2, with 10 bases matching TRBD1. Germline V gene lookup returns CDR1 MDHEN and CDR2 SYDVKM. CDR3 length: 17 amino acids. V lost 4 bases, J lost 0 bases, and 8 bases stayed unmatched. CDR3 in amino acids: CASSSGTGADSNYGYTF. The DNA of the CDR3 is TGTGCCAGCAGTTCCGGGACAGGGGCGGACTCTAACTATGGCTACACCTTC.

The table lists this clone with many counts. The CDR3, as DNA: TGTGCCACCAGCAGAGAGGCAGAGAACACTGAAGCTTTCTTT. This sequence encodes CATSREAENTEAFF. The chain has TRBV15 and TRBJ1-1; the D is unclear. V was cut by 0 bases and J by 1 base, with 6 bases left in between. Per germline, CDR1 LNHNV and CDR2 YYDKDF (reference sequence). The CDR3 extends over 14 amino acids. Using reference TRBV15 and TRBJ1-1 for the parts outside the CDR3, the full variable domain is DAMVIQNPRYQVTQFGKPVTLSCSQTLNHNVMYWYQQKSSQAPKLLFHYYDKDFNNEADTPDNFQSRRPNTSFCFLDIRSPGLGDTAMYLCATSREAENTEAFFGQGTRLTVV.